One T cell receptor beta chain is described in this entry. Its specificity is not known. A read error may produce the germline difference seen at one junction end. Profiling that covered TCR beta VDJ and CDR3 relied on genomic DNA as its template. Each CDR3 protein gets one entry after TCRdb re-called the reads with MiXCR. The sample includes 90,000 to 130,000 distinct CDR3 sequences, 51% of them seen just once. This sample stems from a study of CD8+CD57+ T cells in acquired aplastic anemia. Study overall: CD4+ reads averaged about 11 million in healthy donors. Study-wide points: A significant difference in CD8+ Simpson's diversity between patients and controls was not found.

The CDR3 sequence is 13 residues long. The J gene is TRBJ1-2, the V gene TRBV12-3 or TRBV12-4; possibly TRBD1 for D (6 bases). Sequencing used sorted CD4+, CD8+, or CD8+CD57+ T cells (not recorded which) from PBMCs. This TCR was sampled from a human donor in good health, serving as a control. For the CDR3, the DNA is TGTGCCAGCAGCTTAGAACAGGGTGGAGGCTACACCTTC. Its translation is CASSLEQGGGYTF.